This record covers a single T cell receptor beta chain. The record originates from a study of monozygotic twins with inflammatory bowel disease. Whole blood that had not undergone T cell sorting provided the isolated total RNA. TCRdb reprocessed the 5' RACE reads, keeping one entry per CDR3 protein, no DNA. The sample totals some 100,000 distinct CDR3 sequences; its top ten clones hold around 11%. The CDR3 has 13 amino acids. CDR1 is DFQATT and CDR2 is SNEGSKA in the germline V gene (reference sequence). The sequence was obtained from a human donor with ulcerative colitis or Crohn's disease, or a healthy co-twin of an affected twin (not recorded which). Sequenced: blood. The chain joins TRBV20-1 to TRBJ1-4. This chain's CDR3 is CSAVGGGGEKLFF.